In its sample, the clone carrying this T cell receptor (beta chain) was seen a few times. Antigen: not known. The data belong to a study of spatial heterogeneity in lung cancer. Overall study: Donation came from 70 or so patients with untreated early-stage non-small cell lung cancer. Sequences of the beta chain were consistently detected in greater numbers than alpha-chain sequences. Overall study results and limits: In blood, ubiquitous expanded tumor TCRs appeared more at resection than follow-up.

Every molecule of TCR cDNA had its own unique molecular identifier. TCRdb re-called the 5' RACE reads through MiXCR, storing one row per CDR3 protein. Of around 110,000 distinct CDR3 sequences listed, 12% are singletons. The time point is: blood at routine non-recurrence follow-up after resection. Whole RNA came from tumor, nontumor lung or frozen PBMC and was sequenced without being sorted. Germline assignment: CDR1 KGHDR and CDR2 SFDVKD. This CDR3 region has 16 residues. V shed 4 bases and J shed 6 bases, with 15 bases lying between them. This chain uses TRBV24-1 with TRBJ1-6; D remains unclear. This TCR was sampled from a male donor with early-stage non-small cell lung cancer. This specimen was PBMCs, taken at follow-up. The CDR3 DNA reads TGTGCCACCAGTGACGGACGGGAACCTTTTAATTCACCCCTCCACTTT. It translates to CATSDGREPFNSPLHF.